The next 25 T cell receptor beta chains were all read from a single sample in a study of T cells in Graves' hyperthyroidism and ophthalmopathy. Template material for amplifying TCR beta CDR3 regions consisted of RNA transcripts. TCR CDR3 underwent first-round RT-PCR with the HTBI primer set. TCRdb processed the multiplex PCR reads anew with MiXCR; each CDR3 protein has one entry. The sample yields about 180,000 distinct CDR3 sequences, less than 10% seen once. Sequencing was performed on blood. The receptors shown here come from a woman aged 18-29 years with Graves' hyperthyroidism that later progressed to Graves' ophthalmopathy.

This clonotype was seen at least ten times. The chain recombines TRBV2 with TRBJ2-5, with 8 bases matching TRBD1. Germline V gene sequence: CDR1 SNHLY, CDR2 FYNNEI. V lost 4 bases, J lost 5 bases, and 9 bases stayed unmatched. The CDR3 has 15 residues. CDR3 DNA sequence: TGTGCCAGCAGTGGGACAGGGACAGTCGGGGAGACCCAGTACTTC. This encodes CASSGTGTVGETQYF.

Concerning this clonotype itself: With a much larger clone just one base away, this may be a read error. V and J are TRBV12-3 or TRBV12-4 and TRBJ1-2; D is uncertain. The CDR3 totals 12 residues. V was pared by 2 bases and J by 12 bases, with 13 bases between. CDR3 region: CASSLPGRGHTF. For the CDR3, the DNA is TGTGCCAGCAGTTTACCGGGCCGCGGCCACACCTTC.

This clonotype was picked up many times. V is TRBV2 and J is TRBJ2-1; D tentatively reads TRBD1 or TRBD2 (5 bases each). V lost 7 bases and J 1 base, leaving 17 bases between the germline ends. The CDR3 length is 16 residues. Germline CDR1 SNHLY, CDR2 FYNNEI. CDR3 coding DNA: TGTGCCAGCAACATTCCGCAGGGAGAATCCTACAATGAGCAGTTCTTC. The encoded protein is CASNIPQGESYNEQFF.

This clonotype was detected ten times or more. CDR3 protein: CASSLNLQGAWGYTF. In DNA, the CDR3 is TGTGCCAGCAGTTTAAATCTGCAGGGGGCATGGGGCTACACCTTC. The gene calls are TRBV28 and TRBJ1-2; TRBD1 agrees at 8 bases. This CDR3 is built from 15 residues. V shed 2 bases, J shed 8 bases, and the junction held 10 bases outside the gene matches. Germline V lookup: CDR1 MDHEN, CDR2 SYDVKM.

This clonotype has a count of ten or more. The chain links TRBV6-1 to TRBJ1-1; perhaps TRBD1 as D (6 bases). The CDR3 is 16 residues long. Trimming left V 5 bases short and J 0 bases short, with 16 bases between. Germline CDR1 reads MNHNS; CDR2 reads SASEGT. This CDR3 reads CASSYRVEGMNTEAFF. CDR3 bases: TGTGCCAGCAGTTACAGGGTGGAGGGAATGAACACTGAAGCTTTCTTT.

This clonotype showed up many times. The chain recombines TRBV15 with TRBJ1-2; D gene uncertain. The CDR3 extends over 12 amino acids. Trimming removed 1 base at V and 5 bases at J, with 5 bases between. Per germline, CDR1 LNHNV and CDR2 YYDKDF (reference sequence). Written as DNA, the CDR3 is TGTGCCACCAGCAGAGCCCCGTATGGCTACACCTTC. Its protein product is CATSRAPYGYTF.

This clonotype was seen repeatedly, ten times or more. J is TRBJ2-1 and V is TRBV11-2; TRBD1 matches 11 bases. The CDR3 consists of 16 residues. Trimming removed 0 bases from V and 7 bases from J; junction bases left unmatched: 5. Germline-derived CDR1 and CDR2 are SGHAT and FQNNGV. The CDR3 nucleotides are TGTGCCAGCAGCTTAGAGGGACAGGGGGTAAGGAATGAGCAGTTCTTC. Protein sequence: CASSLEGQGVRNEQFF.

This clonotype was seen ten or more times. This sequence joins TRBV19 and TRBJ2-1; D is perhaps TRBD1 or TRBD2 (5 bases each). Trimming removed 3 bases from V and 9 bases from J, with 12 bases in between. Per germline, CDR1 LNHDA and CDR2 SQIVND (reference sequence). This CDR3 is built from 13 residues. The CDR3 nucleotides are TGTGCCAGTAGTATTTTCGGGACGTTTGAGCAGTTCTTC. Translation: CASSIFGTFEQFF.

In this sample, this clonotype turned up a few times. The V gene is TRBV28, the J gene TRBJ1-5; D gene unclear. This CDR3 is built from 14 residues. V dropped 6 bases and J dropped 0 bases, with 9 bases sitting between them. Germline V gene data show CDR1 as MDHEN and CDR2 as SYDVKM. CDR3 bases: TGTGCCAGCAGACCTGGACGTAGCAATCAGCCCCAGCATTTT. It codes for CASRPGRSNQPQHF.

This clonotype turned up a few times. The chain uses TRBV19 and TRBJ1-6, with D maybe TRBD1 (5 bases). Germline-derived CDR1 and CDR2 are LNHDA and SQIVND (reference sequence). This CDR3 contains 13 residues. V lost 4 bases and J lost 7, with 8 bases in between. The CDR3 loop reads CASSTGFNSPLHF. CDR3 nucleotides: TGTGCCAGTAGTACAGGGTTCAATTCACCCCTCCACTTT.

The chain combines TRBV9 with TRBJ2-5; 12 nucleotides match TRBD2. After removal of 2 bases from V and 5 bases from J, the junction contained 7 bases not matched to a gene. The length of the CDR3 is 16 residues. Germline loops: CDR1 SGDLS, CDR2 YYNGEE. The chain's CDR3 is CASSVGLAGRVETQYF. The CDR3 DNA reads as TGTGCCAGCAGCGTCGGACTAGCGGGAAGGGTGGAGACCCAGTACTTC.

CDR3 loop: CASSQDSGDYNEQFF. The CDR3 region has the DNA TGTGCCAGCAGCCAAGATAGCGGGGATTACAATGAGCAGTTCTTC. This chain links TRBV3-1 with TRBJ2-1; 8 bases are a match to TRBD2. The V gene's germline CDR1 is LGHDT and CDR2 YNNKEL (reference sequence). V was pared by 0 bases and J by 4 bases, with 2 bases of the junction left unmatched. The length of the CDR3 is 15 residues.

This clonotype was recorded at least ten times. CDR3 residues: CASGLPQGSPFF. In DNA, the CDR3 is TGTGCTAGTGGTTTGCCACAGGGGTCGCCGTTCTTC. The rearrangement links TRBV12-5 to TRBJ2-1; 7 bases agree with TRBD1. V lost 2 bases and J lost 15; bases outside the gene matches: 7. In germline, CDR1 is LGHNT, CDR2 FRNRAP. The CDR3 runs to 12 residues.

This clonotype has a handful of counts. CDR3 bases: TGCGCCAGCAGCTTGGCTCTTGGATTGGTGGGAGACACCGGGGAGCTGTTTTTT. Translation gives CASSLALGLVGDTGELFF. The rearrangement uses TRBV5-1 and TRBJ2-2, with TRBD2 as a possible D gene (5 bases). The CDR3 covers 18 residues. Per the germline V gene, CDR1 is SGHRS and CDR2 is YFSETQ. V was pared by 0 bases and J by 3 bases, with 18 bases between.

This clonotype was counted at least ten times. The gene calls are TRBV29-1 and TRBJ2-5; TRBD2 aligns across 7 bases. V lost 3 bases and J lost 7; bases outside the gene matches: 11. CDR1 is SQVTM, CDR2 ANQGSEA, per germline. The CDR3 spans 14 residues. The CDR3 sequence: CSVEVQGLRGTQYF. The CDR3 nucleotides are TGCAGCGTTGAGGTCCAGGGACTAAGGGGGACCCAGTACTTC.

This clonotype was observed many times. CDR3 loop: CASIYEAGTTYEQYF. CDR3 nucleotides: TGTGCCAGCATTTATGAAGCGGGGACTACCTACGAGCAGTACTTC. V and J are TRBV7-8 and TRBJ2-7; 7 bases are a match to TRBD2. Germline trimming cut 7 bases from V and 2 bases from J; bases unmatched to any gene: 11. This CDR3 is 15 amino acids long. CDR1 SGHVS and CDR2 FQNEAQ come from the germline V gene.

This clonotype was observed a few times. The chain joins TRBV10-3 to TRBJ2-1; TRBD2 is a possible D gene (5 bases). CDR1 and CDR2 from the germline V gene are ENHRY and SYGVKD. The germline V and J ends were trimmed by 3 bases and 9 bases, with 18 bases remaining between them. The length of the CDR3 is 15 residues. The CDR3 spells CAISDRGGKEGEQFF. DNA for the CDR3: TGTGCCATCAGTGATCGTGGCGGCAAAGAGGGTGAGCAGTTCTTC.

This clonotype was seen ten or more times. The V and J genes are TRBV6-1 and TRBJ2-3; D unclear. Germline CDR1 MNHNS, CDR2 SASEGT. The V end was cut by 6 bases, the J end by 4 bases, with 8 bases between. The CDR3 sequence is 12 residues long. The CDR3 DNA follows: TGTGCCAGCAGGAAGTCCTCAGATACGCAGTATTTT. It is translated as CASRKSSDTQYF.

V usage is TRBV7-9 and J usage is TRBJ1-6, with TRBD1 as a possible D gene (6 bases). Trimming left V 7 bases short and J 8 bases short, with 18 bases between. CDR3 length: 15 residues. The germline V gene has CDR1 SEHNR and CDR2 FQNEAQ (reference sequence). CDR3 residues: CASNSRTVKDSPLHF. CDR3 nucleotide sequence: TGTGCCAGCAACAGCAGGACAGTGAAGGATTCACCCCTCCACTTT.

This clonotype was detected ten times or more. V usage is TRBV15 and J usage is TRBJ1-4; 9 bases align to TRBD1. V shed 0 bases, J shed 7 bases, and the junction held 3 bases outside the gene matches. This CDR3 has 15 residues. The germline CDR1 and CDR2 sequences are LNHNV and YYDKDF (reference sequence). CDR3 in amino acids: CATSREQGAREKLFF. The CDR3 region has the DNA TGTGCCACCAGCAGAGAACAGGGGGCGCGTGAAAAACTGTTTTTT.

This clonotype was observed at least ten times. V and J are TRBV2 and TRBJ2-7; TRBD1 aligns across 7 bases. V lost 7 bases and J lost 5; bases outside the gene matches: 11. CDR1 and CDR2 from the germline V gene are SNHLY and FYNNEI. The CDR3 runs 14 residues. In DNA, the CDR3 is TGTGCCAGCACGGGCGAGATAGGGGGCCACGAGCAGTACTTC. Translation: CASTGEIGGHEQYF.

This chain connects TRBV9 to TRBJ1-5; tentatively, D is TRBD1 (6 bases). The germline V gene has CDR1 SGDLS and CDR2 YYNGEE. Between the trimmed V and J ends, which lost 0 bases and 1 base, there was a span of 8 bases. This CDR3 has 15 residues. CDR3 amino acids: CASSVATGSNQPQHF. In nucleotides, the CDR3 is TGTGCCAGCAGCGTAGCGACAGGCAGCAATCAGCCCCAGCATTTT.

This clonotype has a handful of counts. CDR3 sequence reads: CASSVERGTNQETQYF. In nucleotides, the CDR3 is TGTGCCAGCAGCGTAGAGAGAGGGACTAACCAAGAGACCCAGTACTTC. The gene calls are TRBV9 and TRBJ2-5; TRBD2 matches 7 bases. The CDR3 length is 16 residues. The V gene's germline CDR1 is SGDLS and CDR2 YYNGEE. With V trimmed by 0 bases and J by 0 bases, 5 bases remained unmatched.

This clonotype was seen ten or more times. J is TRBJ1-1 and V is TRBV28; maybe TRBD1 (6 bases). The CDR3 is 15 amino acids. V was pared by 5 bases and J by 7 bases, with 20 bases between. Germline CDR1 reads MDHEN; CDR2 reads SYDVKM. The CDR3 is CASSLPPGARLEAFF. Written as DNA, the CDR3 is TGTGCCAGCAGTCTCCCTCCGGGGGCCCGGCTTGAAGCTTTCTTT.

This clonotype was seen ten or more times. The chain employs TRBV11-2 and TRBJ2-7; the D gene is possibly TRBD2 (5 bases). Trimming pared 2 bases from V and 2 bases from J, leaving 16 bases between. From germline, CDR1 is SGHAT and CDR2 FQNNGV. This CDR3 contains 16 residues. CDR3 in DNA: TGTGCCAGCAGCTTAAGGTCTGCAGTCGGGACCTACGAGCAGTACTTC. Its translation is CASSLRSAVGTYEQYF.